The clone carrying this TCR beta chain appeared once. Sequencing was performed with immunoSEQ multiplex PCR; in TCRdb, only in-frame clones are kept and a portion is missing. The table lists some 110,000 clones, roughly four fifths of them singletons. Time point reported: baseline pretreatment blood. The treatment denotes: 15 Gy SBRT to primary tumor, nephrectomy 4 weeks later. Blood was sampled at baseline, 2 weeks and 4 weeks after SBRT. The data originate from a study of radiation and T cells in renal cell carcinoma. Material: blood, obtained from a patient whose treatment included radiotherapy and nephrectomy. The TCR sequence derives from a woman aged 55-70 years with renal cell carcinoma.

CDR3: CASSSPTASHGYTF. The CDR3 DNA sequence: TGTGCCAGCAGCTCCCCAACCGCCTCACATGGCTACACCTTC. The genes are TRBV5-6 and TRBJ1-2, with D unclear. The CDR3 length is 14 residues. Germline V gene sequence: CDR1 SGHDT, CDR2 YYEEEE. Trimming left V 3 bases short and J 6 bases short, with 15 bases between.